Listed here are 6 T cell receptor beta chains from one sample, sequenced in a study of T cells in Graves' hyperthyroidism and ophthalmopathy. What was amplified from RNA transcripts were TCR beta CDR3 regions. The study used the HTBI primer set for a first-round RT-PCR of the TCR CDR3. Via MiXCR, TCRdb re-called the multiplex PCR reads, giving one row per CDR3 protein. The sample gives a few hundred thousand distinct CDR3 sequences, over 15% of which show up once; 15% to 20% is in the top ten. Sequencing used blood. All receptors come from a young woman with Graves' ophthalmopathy.

This clonotype has a handful of counts. The rearrangement joins TRBV18 to TRBJ2-1; 9 nucleotides line up with TRBD2. CDR3 length: 16 residues. The V gene end was trimmed by 3 bases and the J gene end by 5 bases; junction bases not matched to a gene: 8. Germline CDR1 is KGHSH and CDR2 is LQKENI. Here the CDR3 DNA reads TGTGCCAGCTCACCTTTTTATGGCGGGGGGGACAATGAGCAGTTCTTC. This gives the protein CASSPFYGGGDNEQFF.

The chain links TRBV4-1 to TRBJ1-3; 10 positions agree with TRBD1. CDR1 and CDR2 from the germline V gene are MGHRA and YSYEKL. The trim removed 5 bases at V and 7 bases at J, leaving 11 bases unmatched. The CDR3 sequence is 16 residues long. The chain's CDR3 is CASSWGQGYFGNTIYF. The CDR3 nucleotides read TGCGCCAGCAGCTGGGGACAGGGGTATTTTGGGAACACCATATATTTT.

The chain combines TRBV12-3 or TRBV12-4 with TRBJ1-3; D remains ambiguous. V shed 2 bases and J shed 2 bases, with 7 bases lying between them. CDR3 length equals 14 residues. This CDR3 is CASSLRMAGNTIYF. CDR3 nucleotide sequence: TGTGCCAGCAGTTTACGCATGGCTGGAAACACCATATATTTT.

Note on this clonotype: A much larger clone differs from this one at a single base, so this may be a read error. CDR3 amino acids: CAGSLVRYQETQYF. CDR3 bases: TGTGCCGGCAGCTTGGTCAGGTACCAAGAGACCCAGTACTTC. The rearrangement joins TRBV5-8 to TRBJ2-5, with D hard to call. The germline V gene encodes CDR1 SGHTS and CDR2 YDEGEE. The CDR3 is 14 residues long.

The sample holds a few counts of this clonotype. V usage is TRBV4-3 and J usage is TRBJ2-4; 7 nucleotides align to TRBD1. The CDR3 has 16 residues. V was pared by 2 bases and J by 1 base, with 5 bases of the junction left unmatched. CDR1 LGHNA and CDR2 YSLEER come from the germline V gene. In DNA form, the CDR3 reads TGCGCCAGCAGCCAAATCCCGGACAGGGCCAAAAACATTCAGTACTTC. This gives the protein CASSQIPDRAKNIQYF.

This clonotype was detected only a few times. V gene TRBV24-1 combines with J gene TRBJ2-2; maybe TRBD2 (5 bases). With 5 bases removed from V and 5 bases from J, the gap between germline ends came to 14 bases. Germline CDR1 KGHDR, CDR2 SFDVKD. This CDR3 spans 15 amino acids. This chain's CDR3 is CATSALRGKTGELFF. CDR3 nucleotide sequence: TGTGCCACCAGTGCCCTAAGAGGGAAAACCGGGGAGCTGTTTTTT.